A single T cell receptor (beta chain) is shown here with its context. Its antigen is unidentified. It was CD45RO-negative cells, positively selected for CCR7, that made up naive CD8 cells, with terminally differentiated effector memory CD45RA+ cells excluded. This sample is drawn from a study of shared clonotypes between healthy human individuals. Study-wide findings and caveats: The expectation was that sequencing depth would affect clonotype sharing among donors.

Using immunoSEQ multiplex PCR, the repertoire was profiled, and TCRdb retains in-frame clones only, with some absent. Among approximately 1.9 million clones listed, around 93% were seen once. The sequenced material came from naive CD8+ T cells from PBMCs. This TCR was sampled from a man in his late teens or twenties in good health. Some clones in this sample may be carry-over from other donors' samples.

CDR3: CASSFLPTTGRVYEQYF. As DNA, the CDR3 is TGTGCCAGTAGTTTCCTGCCCACGACAGGGAGGGTCTACGAGCAGTACTTC. The V call is TRBV19, the J call TRBJ2-7, with D possibly being TRBD1 or TRBD2 (7 bases each). This CDR3 has 17 residues. Germline V CDR1 and CDR2: LNHDA, SQIVND (reference sequence). With 5 bases removed from V and 3 bases from J, the gap between germline ends came to 23 bases.